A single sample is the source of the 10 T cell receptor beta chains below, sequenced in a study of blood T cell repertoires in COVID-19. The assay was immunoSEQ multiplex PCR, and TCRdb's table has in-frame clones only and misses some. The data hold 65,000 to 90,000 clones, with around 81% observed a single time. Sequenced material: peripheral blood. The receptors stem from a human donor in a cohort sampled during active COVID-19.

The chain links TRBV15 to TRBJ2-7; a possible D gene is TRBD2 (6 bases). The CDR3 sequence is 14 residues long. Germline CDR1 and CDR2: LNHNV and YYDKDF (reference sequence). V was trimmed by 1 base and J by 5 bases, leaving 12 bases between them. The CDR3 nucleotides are TGTGCCACCAGCAGAGGCGGGGAGTCCCACGAGCAGTACTTC. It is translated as CATSRGGESHEQYF.

CDR3: CASSLGQGGNEQYF. In DNA, the CDR3 is TGTGCCAGCAGCTTAGGGCAGGGAGGCAACGAGCAGTACTTC. The chain links TRBV7-8 to TRBJ2-7; a possible D gene is TRBD2 (6 bases). V gave up 1 base and J gave up 5 bases, with 12 bases separating them. The CDR3 runs to 14 residues. Per the germline V gene, CDR1 is SGHVS and CDR2 is FQNEAQ. Combining the CDR3 with reference TRBV7-8 and TRBJ2-7 gives the whole variable domain GAGVSQSPRYKVAKRGQDVALRCDPISGHVSLFWYQQALGQGPEFLTYFQNEAQLDKSGLPSDRFFAERPEGSVSTLKIQRTQQEDSAVYLCASSLGQGGNEQYFGPGTRLTVT.

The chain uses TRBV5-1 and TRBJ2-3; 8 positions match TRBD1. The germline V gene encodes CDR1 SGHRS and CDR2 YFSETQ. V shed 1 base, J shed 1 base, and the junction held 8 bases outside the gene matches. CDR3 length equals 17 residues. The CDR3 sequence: CASSLRTGRFGTDTQYF. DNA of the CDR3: TGCGCCAGCAGCTTGCGGACAGGGCGGTTCGGCACAGATACGCAGTATTTT.

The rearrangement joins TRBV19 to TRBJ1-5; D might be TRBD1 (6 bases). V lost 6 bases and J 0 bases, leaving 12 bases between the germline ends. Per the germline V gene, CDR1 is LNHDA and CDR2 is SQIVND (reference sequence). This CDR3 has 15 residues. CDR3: CASRMGQPSNQPQHF. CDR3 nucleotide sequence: TGTGCCAGTAGGATGGGACAACCTAGCAATCAGCCCCAGCATTTT.

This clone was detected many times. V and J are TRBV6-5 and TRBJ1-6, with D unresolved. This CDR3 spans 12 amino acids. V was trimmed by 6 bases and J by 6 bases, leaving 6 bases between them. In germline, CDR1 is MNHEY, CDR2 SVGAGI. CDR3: CASRAINSPLHF. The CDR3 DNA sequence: TGTGCCAGCAGGGCAATTAATTCACCCCTCCACTTT.

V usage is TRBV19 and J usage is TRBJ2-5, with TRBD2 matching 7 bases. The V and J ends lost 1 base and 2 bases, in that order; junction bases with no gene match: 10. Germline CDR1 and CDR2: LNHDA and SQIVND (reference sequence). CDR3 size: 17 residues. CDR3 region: CASSIGRAGTKQETQYF. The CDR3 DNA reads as TGTGCCAGTAGTATAGGACGGGCAGGGACTAAGCAAGAGACCCAGTACTTC.

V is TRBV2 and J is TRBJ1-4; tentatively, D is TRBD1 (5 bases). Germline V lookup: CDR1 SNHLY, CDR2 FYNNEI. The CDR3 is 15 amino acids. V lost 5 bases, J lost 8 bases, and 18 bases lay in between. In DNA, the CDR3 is TGTGCCAGCAGTTGGGGCCAGGCGTTTCGAGAAAAACTGTTTTTT. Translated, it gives CASSWGQAFREKLFF.

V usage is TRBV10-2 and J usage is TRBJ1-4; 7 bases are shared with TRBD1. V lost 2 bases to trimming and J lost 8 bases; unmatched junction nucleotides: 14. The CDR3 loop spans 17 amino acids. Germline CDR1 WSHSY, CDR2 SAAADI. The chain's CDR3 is CASSEPDGGGGMEKLFF. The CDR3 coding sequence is TGCGCCAGCAGTGAGCCGGACGGAGGGGGCGGCATGGAAAAACTGTTTTTT.

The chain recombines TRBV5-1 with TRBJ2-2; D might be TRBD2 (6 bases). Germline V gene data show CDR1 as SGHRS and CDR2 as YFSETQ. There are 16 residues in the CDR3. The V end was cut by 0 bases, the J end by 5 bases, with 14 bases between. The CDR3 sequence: CASSLGPTGDTGELFF. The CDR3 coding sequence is TGCGCCAGCAGCTTGGGACCAACGGGAGATACCGGGGAGCTGTTTTTT. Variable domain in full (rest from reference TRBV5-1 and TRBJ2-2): KAGVTQTPRYLIKTRGQQVTLSCSPISGHRSVSWYQQTPGQGLQFLFEYFSETQRNKGNFPGRFSGRQFSNSRSEMNVSTLELGDSALYLCASSLGPTGDTGELFFGEGSRLTVL.

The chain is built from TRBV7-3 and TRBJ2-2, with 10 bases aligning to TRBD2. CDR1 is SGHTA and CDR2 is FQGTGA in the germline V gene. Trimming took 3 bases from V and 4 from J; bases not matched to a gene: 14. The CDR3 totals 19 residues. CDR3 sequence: CASSFAGSGGAGSTGELFF. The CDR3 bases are TGTGCCAGCAGCTTCGCGGGGAGCGGGGGGGCCGGGAGCACCGGGGAGCTGTTTTTT.